This T cell receptor (beta chain) was identified in a study of T-cell reconstitution after alpha-beta-depleted transplantation in children. Unique molecular identifiers were used in preparing the TCRbeta library. TCRdb reprocessed the PCR reads with MiXCR, giving one entry per CDR3 protein. The data show a few hundred thousand distinct CDR3 sequences, 12% seen once. Between the trimmed V and J ends, which lost 1 base and 5 bases, there was a span of 5 bases. The CDR3 consists of 13 residues. CDR1 SGHVS and CDR2 FNYEAQ come from the germline V gene. The sequencing used PBMCs from the stem cell graft donor, collected from the stem cell graft. The chain uses TRBV7-6 and TRBJ1-4, with D uncertain. The source of this sequence is a human donor who donated a stem cell graft to a child with combined immunodeficiency. CDR3 in amino acids: CASSLDRNEKLFF. CDR3 in DNA: TGTGCCAGCAGCTTAGACAGAAATGAAAAACTGTTTTTT.